The next 20 T cell receptor beta chains were all read from a single sample in a study of blood T cell repertoires in COVID-19. Produced via immunoSEQ multiplex PCR; TCRdb's table is partial and in-frame only. Counted here are about 330,000 clones, approximately 89% occurring once; the ten biggest clones make up about 5.2%. Sequencing used PBMCs or T cells enriched from blood (not recorded which). These TCRs come from a woman aged 25 to 39 who had recovered from COVID-19.

The rearrangement uses TRBV20-1 and TRBJ2-3, with 8 bases identical to TRBD1. The trim removed 3 bases at V and 5 bases at J, leaving 7 bases unmatched. Per the germline V gene, CDR1 is DFQATT and CDR2 is SNEGSKA (reference sequence). CDR3 length equals 14 residues. CDR3 region: CSASLDRGGDTQYF. In nucleotides, the CDR3 is TGCAGTGCTAGTCTTGACAGGGGCGGAGATACGCAGTATTTT.

Worth noting for this clone: Other DNA sequences in the sample encode the same CDR3. This chain connects TRBV9 to TRBJ2-7; possibly TRBD1 for D (6 bases). Trimming cost V 0 bases and J 6 bases, with 10 bases left between them. CDR3 length equals 13 residues. The V gene's germline CDR1 is SGDLS and CDR2 YYNGEE. The chain's CDR3 is CASSVGGGSEQYF. The CDR3 coding sequence is TGTGCCAGCAGCGTAGGAGGGGGATCCGAGCAGTACTTC.

This chain's CDR3 is CASSPGTQPRTDTQYF. In nucleotides, the CDR3 is TGCGCCAGCAGCCCCGGGACTCAACCAAGGACAGATACGCAGTATTTT. The chain recombines TRBV4-1 with TRBJ2-3; D may be TRBD2 (6 bases). The V and J ends lost 4 bases and 3 bases respectively, with 17 bases between them. This CDR3 has 16 amino acids. Germline CDR1 and CDR2: MGHRA and YSYEKL.

This clone was counted between two and nine times. The CDR3 sequence: CASSLERVSVNEQFF. As DNA, the CDR3 is TGTGCCAGCAGCTTAGAGAGGGTATCCGTCAATGAGCAGTTCTTC. This chain uses TRBV7-3 with TRBJ2-1; a possible D gene is TRBD2 (5 bases). Germline V lookup: CDR1 SGHTA, CDR2 FQGTGA. V lost 2 bases, J lost 6 bases, and 14 bases lay in between. The CDR3 runs to 15 residues.

The chain is built from TRBV9 and TRBJ1-1, with a possible D match to TRBD1 (5 bases). This CDR3 contains 17 residues. V was shortened by 0 bases and J by 4 bases, with 19 bases between the two germline ends. Germline V lookup: CDR1 SGDLS, CDR2 YYNGEE. CDR3: CASSVGPQGREGTEAFF. For the CDR3, the DNA is TGTGCCAGCAGCGTAGGCCCCCAGGGTAGGGAGGGCACTGAAGCTTTCTTT. Full variable domain (remainder filled in from reference TRBV9 and TRBJ1-1): DSGVTQTPKHLITATGQRVTLRCSPRSGDLSVYWYQQSLDQGLQFLIQYYNGEERAKGNILERFSAQQFPDLHSELNLSSLELGDSALYFCASSVGPQGREGTEAFFGQGTRLTVV.

V gene TRBV15 combines with J gene TRBJ1-3, with D maybe TRBD1 (5 bases). The CDR3 covers 16 residues. Trimming took 0 bases from V and 1 from J, leaving 10 bases between them. CDR1 is LNHNV, CDR2 YYDKDF, per germline (reference sequence). The chain's CDR3 is CATSRERTLSGNTIYF. For the CDR3, the DNA is TGTGCCACCAGCAGAGAACGGACACTTTCTGGAAACACCATATATTTT.

This chain joins TRBV4-3 and TRBJ2-7; tentative D call: TRBD2 (6 bases). The CDR3 is made up of 19 amino acids. Germline CDR1 reads LGHNA; CDR2 reads YSLEER. V was cut by 5 bases and J by 0 bases, with 26 bases left in between. Written as DNA, the CDR3 is TGCGCCAGCAGCAGAGTACAAGGAGGGGCTGGGGGGAGCTCCTACGAGCAGTACTTC. It is translated as CASSRVQGGAGGSSYEQYF.

The J gene is TRBJ1-2, the V gene TRBV19, with a possible D match to TRBD1 (6 bases). The germline gives CDR1 LNHDA, CDR2 SQIVND (reference sequence). CDR3 length equals 16 residues. The V gene lost 4 bases and the J gene lost 3 bases, with 18 bases spanning the gap. The CDR3 here is CASSTPPDSLHYGYTF. The CDR3 bases are TGTGCCAGTAGTACGCCCCCGGACAGTTTGCACTATGGCTACACCTTC.

The V gene is TRBV11-2, the J gene TRBJ2-1; 7 nucleotides agree with TRBD2. The V and J ends lost 4 bases and 4 bases, in that order; junction bases with no gene match: 7. Germline CDR1 and CDR2: SGHAT and FQNNGV. The CDR3 totals 15 residues. CDR3 coding DNA: TGTGCCAGCAGCTACTACGGGACTATATACAATGAGCAGTTCTTC. This gives the protein CASSYYGTIYNEQFF.

This chain connects TRBV19 to TRBJ1-5; 10 nucleotides align to TRBD1. This CDR3 has 15 residues. V was clipped by 3 bases and J by 8 bases; unmatched bases: 7. The germline CDR1 and CDR2 sequences are LNHDA and SQIVND (reference sequence). The DNA of the CDR3 is TGTGCCAGTAGTATCGGGACAGGGGCATTTGAGCCCCAGCATTTT. It is translated as CASSIGTGAFEPQHF.

This clone has only one observation. The chain joins TRBV6-5 to TRBJ1-5, with unresolved D. The length of the CDR3 is 14 residues. V was pared by 0 bases and J by 3 bases, with 6 bases between. CDR1 is MNHEY, CDR2 SVGAGI, per germline. The CDR3 region has the DNA TGTGCCAGCAGTTACTCCCGGTTCAATCAGCCCCAGCATTTT. Translation: CASSYSRFNQPQHF.

In its sample, this clone was seen once. The V call is TRBV18, the J call TRBJ1-1; D is uncertain. The CDR3 covers 16 residues. The ends were cut back, 2 bases at V and 3 bases at J, with 16 bases in the middle. Germline V gene lookup returns CDR1 KGHSH and CDR2 LQKENI. CDR3 protein: CASSPLARGDYTEAFF. Written as DNA, the CDR3 is TGTGCCAGCTCACCATTAGCTCGAGGAGACTACACTGAAGCTTTCTTT. The full variable domain, completed using reference TRBV18 and TRBJ1-1, is NAGVMQNPRHLVRRRGQEARLRCSPMKGHSHVYWYRQLPEEGLKFMVYLQKENIIDESGMPKERFSAEFPKEGPSILRIQQVVRGDSAAYFCASSPLARGDYTEAFFGQGTRLTVV.

The rearrangement links TRBV13 to TRBJ2-7; 9 bases agree with TRBD2. Trimming removed 0 bases from V and 2 bases from J; junction bases left unmatched: 8. The CDR3 is 17 residues long. Germline lookup yields CDR1 PRHDT and CDR2 FYEKMQ (reference sequence). In DNA form, the CDR3 reads TGTGCCAGCAGCTTAGGACTAGCGGGTACCCCTACCTACGAGCAGTACTTC. Translated, it gives CASSLGLAGTPTYEQYF.

This chain uses TRBV5-8 with TRBJ2-6; tentative D call: TRBD1 (6 bases). V lost 4 bases to trimming and J lost 4 bases, with 21 bases between them. Germline V gives CDR1 SGHTS, CDR2 YDEGEE. The CDR3 is 18 amino acids. The CDR3 DNA follows: TGTGCCAGCAGCAGACACGGACAGAGGGTGATCGGGGCCAACGTCCTGACTTTC. This codes for CASSRHGQRVIGANVLTF.

This chain joins TRBV4-3 and TRBJ2-7; 7 bases align to TRBD1. CDR3 length: 15 residues. CDR1 is LGHNA, CDR2 YSLEER, per germline. The V and J ends lost 2 bases and 2 bases, in that order; junction bases with no gene match: 6. Here the CDR3 DNA reads TGCGCCAGCAGCCAACTGACCGGGACAGCCTACGAGCAGTACTTC. Translating it yields CASSQLTGTAYEQYF.

The rearrangement joins TRBV9 to TRBJ2-2; 14 bases map to TRBD2. This CDR3 comprises 21 residues. Trimming at V came to 0 bases and at J to 2 bases, leaving 12 bases not matched to a gene. The germline V gene encodes CDR1 SGDLS and CDR2 YYNGEE. CDR3 sequence: CASSVGAGTSGGLLNTGELFF. DNA for the CDR3: TGTGCCAGCAGCGTAGGAGCGGGGACTAGCGGGGGCCTCCTAAACACCGGGGAGCTGTTTTTT.

This clone was picked up a small number of times. The V call is TRBV4-3, the J call TRBJ1-4; D unresolved. Deletions cut 4 bases from V and 11 bases from J, with 20 bases between. The CDR3 spans 15 residues. Germline V gives CDR1 LGHNA, CDR2 YSLEER. The chain's CDR3 is CASSRLGQTEGKLFF. CDR3 in DNA: TGCGCCAGCAGCCGTCTCGGTCAGACCGAGGGTAAACTGTTTTTT.

The chain recombines TRBV18 with TRBJ1-1; D is possibly TRBD1 (6 bases). Germline assignment: CDR1 KGHSH and CDR2 LQKENI. The CDR3 has 14 amino acids. The V gene lost 5 bases and the J gene lost 2 bases, with 12 bases spanning the gap. This CDR3 reads CASSKGGGNTEAFF. CDR3 DNA: TGTGCCAGCTCAAAGGGAGGGGGTAACACTGAAGCTTTCTTT.

This chain connects TRBV27 to TRBJ1-5; a weak D match, TRBD1 (5 bases). CDR3 length: 14 amino acids. V was clipped by 4 bases and J by 0 bases, with 7 bases between them. Germline loops: CDR1 MNHEY, CDR2 SMNVEV (reference sequence). DNA of the CDR3: TGTGCCAGCAGTTCAGGGTATAGCAATCAGCCCCAGCATTTT. Amino acids: CASSSGYSNQPQHF.

Of note for this clone: The sample contains more than one DNA sequence encoding this CDR3. This chain uses TRBV5-1 with TRBJ2-5; 7 positions match TRBD2. Germline CDR1 reads SGHRS; CDR2 reads YFSETQ. The CDR3 is 14 residues long. Losses at the gene ends were 0 bases for V and 1 base for J; bases not matched to a gene: 0. CDR3 sequence: CASSLAGGQETQYF. As DNA, the CDR3 is TGCGCCAGCAGCTTGGCGGGGGGCCAAGAGACCCAGTACTTC.